A selection of T cell receptor beta chains follows, all from one sample in a study of cytomegalovirus exposure and HLA in healthy donors. The table came from immunoSEQ multiplex PCR; TCRdb's copy has only in-frame clones and leaves some out. The sample records over 150,000 clones, more than 70% being singletons. The specimen sequenced was PBMCs. All receptors derive from a male donor in good health and CMV-seronegative. Each CDR3 is given with its conserved first and last residue. A D gene is named only where the DNA matches it firmly. Expanded clones are given a class, and other clones once, few, many or no size at all.

>.|TRBD2|TRBV7-9|TRBJ2-2
CASSPSGGITGELFF
TGTGCCAGCAGCCCGAGCGGGGGGATCACCGGGGAGCTGTTTTTT
>.|.|TRBV4-3|TRBJ1-2
CASSQGPGQGYGYTF
TGCGCCAGCAGCCAAGGCCCGGGGCAGGGGTATGGCTACACCTTC
>.|.|TRBV7-9|TRBJ1-2
CAIATDRRYGYTF
TGTGCCATCGCGACTGATCGCCGCTATGGCTACACCTTC
>.|TRBD1|TRBV11-1|TRBJ2-5
CASSLGTGGGETQYF
TGTGCCAGCAGCTTGGGGACAGGGGGCGGGGAGACCCAGTACTTC
>.|.|TRBV2|TRBJ1-1
CASSRRTGFATEAFF
TGTGCCAGCTCCCGTCGCACAGGGTTTGCCACTGAAGCTTTCTTT
>.|.|TRBV7-9|TRBJ2-7
CASSTPGDLLEQYF
TGTGCCAGCAGCACTCCGGGGGACCTACTCGAGCAGTACTTC
>.|.|TRBV13|TRBJ1-2
CASSLDRGSGGYTF
TGTGCCAGCAGCTTAGATCGGGGGTCGGGCGGCTACACCTTC
>.|.|TRBV28|TRBJ2-7
CASIRGSEFEQYF
TGTGCCAGCATTAGGGGTAGTGAGTTCGAGCAGTACTTC
>.|TRBD2|TRBV15|TRBJ2-7
CATSRDFGGETGGVDEQYF
TGTGCCACCAGCAGAGATTTTGGGGGTGAAACGGGGGGGGTAGACGAGCAGTACTTC
>.|.|TRBV14|TRBJ1-6
CASSPPAGGSPLHF
TGTGCCAGCAGCCCCCCCGCCGGGGGATCACCCCTCCACTTT
>.|.|TRBV5-6|TRBJ2-1
CASSVGVYEQFF
TGTGCCAGCAGCGTAGGGGTCTATGAGCAGTTCTTC
>.|TRBD1|TRBV19|TRBJ1-1
CASSIQTGAEAFF
TGTGCCAGTAGTATACAGACAGGGGCTGAAGCTTTCTTT
>once|TRBD2|TRBV29-1|TRBJ2-1
CSVEGAGGSYNEQFF
TGCAGCGTTGAAGGGGCGGGGGGCTCCTACAATGAGCAGTTCTTC
>.|TRBD1|TRBV2|TRBJ2-7
CASSEAVRTGERYEQYF
TGTGCCAGCAGTGAAGCAGTGAGGACAGGGGAGCGTTACGAGCAGTACTTC
>.|.|TRBV6-5|TRBJ2-5
CASKAGNSVETQYF
TGTGCCAGCAAAGCAGGGAATAGTGTAGAGACCCAGTACTTC
>.|.|TRBV5-4|TRBJ1-2
CASSFGREPYGYTF
TGTGCCAGCAGCTTTGGCCGGGAACCCTATGGCTACACCTTC
>.|.|TRBV28|TRBJ2-3
CASSLSDTQYF
TGTGCCAGCAGTTTATCTGATACGCAGTATTTT
>.|TRBD2|TRBV7-9|TRBJ2-1
CASSLPTAGFDNEQFF
TGTGCCAGCAGCCTGCCGACAGCGGGATTTGATAATGAGCAGTTCTTC
>.|TRBD1|TRBV5-4|TRBJ1-4
CASSLGTGDEKLFF
TGTGCCAGCAGCTTGGGGACAGGGGATGAAAAACTGTTTTTT
>once|TRBD2|TRBV10-3|TRBJ2-3
CAISSGGITDTQYF
TGTGCCATCAGTAGCGGGGGGATCACAGATACGCAGTATTTT
>.|TRBD2|TRBV10-1|TRBJ2-3
CASSPAGGSPDTQYF
TGCGCCAGTTCTCCGGCGGGGGGTTCTCCAGATACGCAGTATTTT
>once|TRBD1|TRBV6-1|TRBJ2-7
CASIRTGGREQYF
TGTGCCAGCATCAGGACAGGGGGACGAGAGCAGTACTTC
>once|TRBD2|TRBV7-2|TRBJ2-3
CASRGGVAGFTDTQYF
TGTGCCAGCAGGGGGGGGGTAGCGGGATTCACAGATACGCAGTATTTT
>few|.|TRBV28|TRBJ1-1
CASVQQAEAFF
TGTGCCAGCGTACAACAGGCTGAAGCTTTCTTT
>once|.|TRBV4-2|TRBJ1-6
CASSQGIVNSPLHF
TGTGCCAGCAGCCAAGGTATAGTGAATTCACCCCTCCACTTT
>once|.|TRBV7-9|TRBJ2-7
CASSLPGVSYEQYF
TGTGCCAGCAGCTTGCCCGGGGTCTCCTACGAGCAGTACTTC
>.|TRBD2|TRBV7-2|TRBJ2-3
CASSPPGAGRVTDTQYF
TGTGCCAGCAGCCCCCCGGGAGCGGGGAGGGTAACAGATACGCAGTATTTT
>few|TRBD2|TRBV6-1|TRBJ2-3
CASSVTSGGADTQYF
TGTGCCAGCAGTGTCACTAGCGGGGGGGCCGATACGCAGTATTTT
>.|TRBD1|TRBV28|TRBJ1-2
CASSSDRGTNYGYTF
TGTGCCAGCAGTTCGGACAGGGGGACCAACTATGGCTACACCTTC
>.|TRBD1|TRBV9|TRBJ1-1
CASSGGQGVTEAFF
TGTGCCAGCAGCGGGGGACAGGGTGTAACTGAAGCTTTCTTT
>.|.|TRBV7-8|TRBJ2-7
CDSSYMTGAYEQYF
TGTGACAGCAGCTACATGACAGGCGCCTACGAGCAGTACTTC